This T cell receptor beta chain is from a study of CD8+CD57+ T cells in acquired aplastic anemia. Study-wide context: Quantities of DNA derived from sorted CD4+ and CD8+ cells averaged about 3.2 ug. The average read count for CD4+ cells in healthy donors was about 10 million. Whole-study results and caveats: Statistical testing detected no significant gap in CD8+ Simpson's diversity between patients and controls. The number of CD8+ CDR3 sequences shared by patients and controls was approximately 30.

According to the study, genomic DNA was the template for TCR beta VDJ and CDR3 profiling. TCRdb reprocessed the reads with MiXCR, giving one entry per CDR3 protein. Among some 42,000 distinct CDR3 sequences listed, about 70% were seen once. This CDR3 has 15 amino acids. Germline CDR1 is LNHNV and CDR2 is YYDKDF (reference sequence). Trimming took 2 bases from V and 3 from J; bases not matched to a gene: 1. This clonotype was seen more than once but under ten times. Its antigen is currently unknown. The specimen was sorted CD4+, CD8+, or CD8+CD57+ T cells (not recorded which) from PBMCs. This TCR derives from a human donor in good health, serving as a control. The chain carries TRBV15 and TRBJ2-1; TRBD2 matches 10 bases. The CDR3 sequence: CATSRLAGDYNEQFF. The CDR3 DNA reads TGTGCCACCAGCAGACTAGCGGGGGACTACAATGAGCAGTTCTTC.